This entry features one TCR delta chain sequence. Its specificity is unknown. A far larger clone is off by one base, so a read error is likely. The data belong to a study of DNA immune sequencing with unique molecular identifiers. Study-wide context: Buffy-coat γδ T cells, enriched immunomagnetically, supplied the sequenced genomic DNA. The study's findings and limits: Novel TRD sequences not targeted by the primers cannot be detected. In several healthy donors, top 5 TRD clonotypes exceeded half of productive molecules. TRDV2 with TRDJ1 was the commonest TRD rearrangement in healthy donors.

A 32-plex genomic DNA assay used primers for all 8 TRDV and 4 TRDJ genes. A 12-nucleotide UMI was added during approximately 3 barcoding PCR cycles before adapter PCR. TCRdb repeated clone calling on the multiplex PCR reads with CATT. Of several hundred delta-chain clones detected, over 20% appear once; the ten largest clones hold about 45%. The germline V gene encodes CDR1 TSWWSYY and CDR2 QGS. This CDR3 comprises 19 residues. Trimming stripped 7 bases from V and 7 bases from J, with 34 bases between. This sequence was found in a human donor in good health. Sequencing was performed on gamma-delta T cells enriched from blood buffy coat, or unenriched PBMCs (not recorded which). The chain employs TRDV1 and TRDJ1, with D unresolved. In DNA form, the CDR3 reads TGTGCTCTTGCGGATCCTCCGCTCCACTACAATCGGGTTTTACGTAAACTCATCTTT. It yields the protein CALADPPLHYNRVLRKLIF.